This entry describes one TCR beta chain. The data stem from a study of blood T cell repertoires in COVID-19. Per germline, CDR1 SGHDN and CDR2 FVKESK. Trimming took 5 bases from V and 7 from J, leaving 9 bases between them. This CDR3 region has 13 residues. Produced via immunoSEQ multiplex PCR; TCRdb's table is partial and in-frame only. Among around 100,000 clones listed, 90% were seen once. The sequenced sample was peripheral blood. The source is a woman in her 50s with acute or convalescent COVID-19. The V and J genes are TRBV14 and TRBJ1-6, with D perhaps TRBD1 (6 bases). The CDR3 DNA is TGTGCCAGCAGCGGACAGTTCAATTCACCCCTCCACTTT. As protein: CASSGQFNSPLHF.